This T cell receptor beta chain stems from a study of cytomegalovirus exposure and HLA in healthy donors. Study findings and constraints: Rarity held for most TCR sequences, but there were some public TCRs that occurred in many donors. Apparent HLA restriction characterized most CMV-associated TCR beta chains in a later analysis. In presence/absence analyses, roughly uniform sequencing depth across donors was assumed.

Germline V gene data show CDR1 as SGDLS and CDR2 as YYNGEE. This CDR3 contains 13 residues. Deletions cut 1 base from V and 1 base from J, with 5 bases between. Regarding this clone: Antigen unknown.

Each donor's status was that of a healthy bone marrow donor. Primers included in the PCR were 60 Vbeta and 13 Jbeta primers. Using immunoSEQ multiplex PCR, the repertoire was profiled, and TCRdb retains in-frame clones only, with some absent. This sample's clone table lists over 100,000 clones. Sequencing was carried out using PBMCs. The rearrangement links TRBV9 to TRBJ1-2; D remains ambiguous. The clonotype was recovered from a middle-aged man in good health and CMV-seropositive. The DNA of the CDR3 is TGTGCCAGCAGCGTAAGCGGTAACTATGGCTACACCTTC. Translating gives CASSVSGNYGYTF.